The clone carrying this T cell receptor (beta chain) was counted many times. V dropped 3 bases and J dropped 6; count of bases not matched to a gene: 5. The CDR3 sequence is 14 residues long. Germline assignment: CDR1 SGDLS and CDR2 YYNGEE. This entry is derived from a study of T cells after yellow fever vaccination. Study as a whole: Any fraction with a low cell number was prepared using SMART-Seq v4 Ultra Low Input.

The study made its TCR cDNA through 5'RACE template switching. That step introduced a universal primer site along with UMIs. Using its own MiXCR run on the 5' RACE reads, TCRdb lists one record per CDR3 protein. The table records 500,000 to 650,000 distinct CDR3 sequences, around an eighth of them present only once. The sequencing used PBMCs, collected on the day of the yellow fever booster vaccination. The J gene is TRBJ1-5, the V gene TRBV9; TRBD1 matches at 8 bases. The clonotype originates from a man aged 25 to 40 who received the YFV17D yellow fever vaccine. The chain's CDR3 is CASSEDRGGQPQHF. The CDR3 DNA reads as TGTGCCAGCAGCGAAGACAGGGGAGGTCAGCCCCAGCATTTT.